Sequencing of this TCR beta chain was carried out in a study of T cell repertoires in cytomegalovirus infection (dated by TCRdb to about 2019). As for the study more broadly: Donor HLA type was relevant to the analysis, as public TCR beta signatures indicated carriage of CMV infection together with the matching HLA type. General findings and caveats noted by the study authors: In the ex vivo response, HLA-C-restricted CMV-specific TCR beta clonotypes were dominant, and in two of eight donors the single most frequent clonotype came from this HLA-C-restricted group. Carriers of CMV infection plus the relevant HLA type were discriminated by the cumulative frequency of public TCR beta family members in the study cohort and in an independent 352-donor cohort.

The germline V gene supplies CDR1 SQVTM and CDR2 ANQGSEA. The CDR3 spans 13 residues, from the cysteine through the phenylalanine. Only CDR3 DNA is held: 39 bases, read in frame from base 1. V is shortened by 6 bases, J by 4 bases, and the region joining them spans 13 bases. This clonotype was seen at least ten times. What this receptor recognizes is not known. Base qualities were left out, and no much larger clone turns up one base away. TCRdb shows the sequencer as Illumina HiSeq 1500. TCRdb trimmed public reads at Q25 via fastp, called clones via MiXCR and kept in-frame beta chains. For every CDR3 protein sequence, its rows merge into one entry that carries the most common genes and DNA. This sample holds about 300,000 distinct CDR3 sequences; approximately 10% were observed only once. The ten top clones hold about 2.3% of the sample.

The rearrangement combines TRBV29-1 with TRBJ2-1; TRBD1 is a weak D gene call, 6 bases matching. This clonotype originated in a human donor in good health (CMV status not recorded). Some clones in this sample may be carry-over from other donors' samples. Sequencing input: PBMCs. The CDR3 sequence is CSVVGALYNEQFF. The nucleotides are TGCAGCGTAGTGGGGGCTCTTTACAATGAGCAGTTCTTC.